This T cell receptor beta chain was observed in a study of T cell repertoires in MIS-A myocarditis (dated by TCRdb to 2022 to 2024). The QIAamp DNA FFPE kit was used to extract genomic DNA from formalin-fixed paraffin-embedded autopsy tissue. This clone occurred a few times. Its antigen remains undetermined. Base qualities were left out, and no much larger clone turns up one base away. TCRbeta CDR3 regions were amplified by the immunoSEQ bias-controlled multiplex PCR and were subjected to high-throughput sequencing. The study's processing was this. The immunoSEQ vendor pipeline collapsed and filtered the CDR3 sequences so that the abundance and frequency of each unique TCRbeta CDR3 could be quantified. Using a 90% global sequence identity threshold, CD-HIT clustered dominant CDR3 amino acid sequences together with SARS-CoV-2-specific ImmuneCODE TCRbeta sequences. Clones were classed as hyperexpanded at frequencies of 0.1 to 1 and as large at frequencies of 0.01 to 0.1. MiXCR was used to confirm CDR3 amino acid sequences and V and J gene assignments of dominant clones. The R stringdist package was used to compute Levenshtein distances between the patient clonotypes and the ImmuneCODE hits. Imported from immuneACCESS, the table was reduced by TCRdb to in-frame sequences with V and J called. These copies leave out some clones; in studies compared against another copy, an unresolved V gene accounts for under half, and the cause of the remainder is not known. V, J and clone size were drawn from that table, and D and trimming were deduced from the DNA. Present in this sample are roughly 10,000 clones, around 83% of which were seen just once. Roughly 30% of the sample comes from the top ten.

Input material: right ventricle heart tissue obtained at autopsy. This sample's cell subset or site label indicates: cardiac tissue sample (left or right ventricle, interventricular septum, or pericardium). This clonotype was sampled from a man in his late teens or twenties with fulminant myocarditis from multisystem inflammatory syndrome in adults (MIS-A) after COVID-19.

The DNA sequence is as follows: TGTGCCAGTAGGGACAGGCCGAGCTCTGGAAACACCATATATTTT. Translated, it gives CASRDRPSSGNTIYF. The rearranged chain carries TRBV19 and TRBJ1-3, and TRBD1 matches 7 of the central bases. The CDR3 spans 15 residues, from the cysteine through the phenylalanine. Only the CDR3 DNA stays, 45 bases, in frame from base 1. Looking up the germline V gene (reference sequence) yields CDR1 LNHDA and CDR2 SQIVND. V and J are trimmed by 6 bases and 0 bases, and the gene matches miss 5 bases of the junction.